This T cell receptor (beta chain) was documented in a study of cytomegalovirus exposure and HLA in healthy donors. Study conclusions and caveats: The records held CMV serostatus as the only immune exposure information. In a later analysis, specific HLA alleles were associated with around 17,000 TCR beta sequences at a 0.05 false discovery rate.

Trimming took 6 bases from V and 1 from J, leaving 18 bases between them. Germline V gene sequence: CDR1 MNHNY, CDR2 SVGAGI (reference sequence). This CDR3 contains 16 residues. The PCR made use of 60 Vbeta and 13 Jbeta primers. The repertoire was sequenced with immunoSEQ multiplex PCR; TCRdb's copy has only in-frame clones and lacks some. The repertoire consists of around 180,000 clones, with approximately 80% occurring once and the leading ten covering around 6.1%. Notes on this clone: Its cognate antigen is unknown.

Sample: PBMCs. The clonotype comes from a woman in her twenties or thirties in good health and CMV-seropositive. The J gene is TRBJ1-1, the V gene TRBV6-6; maybe TRBD1 (6 bases). The CDR3 coding sequence is TGTGCCAGCAGCCAGGGGAGGGGGACGGGGAACACTGAAGCTTTCTTT. This codes for CASSQGRGTGNTEAFF.